The 32 T cell receptor beta chains below all came from one sample that was sequenced in a study of glioma-infiltrating T cells after dendritic cell vaccination (dated by TCRdb to the mid-2010s). The protocol used for the library was the immunoSEQ multiplex PCR assay. TCRdb limited this immuneACCESS table to in-frame rearrangements with V and J called. A share of clones is missing; checked studies link under half to unresolved V genes, and the rest is unexplained. The sample table lists about 73,000 clones, roughly 80% of them with a count of one. The ten largest clones add up to around 2.3% of the sample. This sample comprised blood, obtained before dendritic cell vaccination. All receptors come from a human donor with glioblastoma.

The CDR3 loop reads CASSECWGQGPYEQYV. The CDR3 DNA follows: TGCGCCAGCAGTGAGTGTTGGGGACAGGGCCCCTACGAGCAGTACGTC. The V and J genes are TRBV10-1 and TRBJ2-7, with 9 nucleotides matching TRBD1. The CDR3 consists of 16 residues. Trimming at V came to 1 base and at J to 2 bases, leaving 6 bases not matched to a gene. Germline V lookup: CDR1 WNHNN, CDR2 SYGVQD (reference sequence).

The chain is built from TRBV4-2 and TRBJ2-3; 7 positions match TRBD2. V was clipped by 4 bases and J by 0 bases; unmatched bases: 7. This CDR3 contains 16 residues. Per the germline V gene, CDR1 is LGHNA and CDR2 is YNFKEQ. Written as DNA, the CDR3 is TGTGCCAGCAGCCTAGAGGCTAGCGGAAGCACAGATACGCAGTATTTT. Its protein product is CASSLEASGSTDTQYF.

This clone was observed once. The J gene is TRBJ1-1, the V gene TRBV7-9; D is perhaps TRBD1 (5 bases). This CDR3 has 17 amino acids. The germline V gene encodes CDR1 SEHNR and CDR2 FQNEAQ (reference sequence). The V end lost 1 base, the J end lost 1 base, and 16 bases lay between the germline ends. CDR3 sequence reads: CASSLGRPRTPNTEAFF. CDR3 sequence (DNA): TGTGCCAGCAGCTTAGGCCGGCCAAGGACACCGAACACTGAAGCTTTCTTT. The variable domain in full, with the rest retrieved from reference TRBV7-9 and TRBJ1-1, is DTGVSQNPRHKITKRGQNVTFRCDPISEHNRLYWYRQTLGQGPEFLTYFQNEAQLEKSRLLSDRFSAERPKGSFSTLEIQRTEQGDSAMYLCASSLGRPRTPNTEAFFGQGTRLTVV.

The chain is built from TRBV2 and TRBJ1-5; D may be TRBD1 (6 bases). The CDR3 has 13 residues. V was cut by 11 bases and J by 1 base, with 12 bases left in between. From germline, CDR1 is SNHLY and CDR2 FYNNEI. CDR3 DNA: TGTGCCTGCGGGGGCAGGAGCAATCAGCCCCAGCATTTT. This gives the protein CACGGRSNQPQHF.

The DNA for the CDR3 is TGTGCCAGCTCACCACGACATAAAAAACAGGGGGCCGGCACTGAAGCTTTCTTT. It specifies CASSPRHKKQGAGTEAFF. The chain couples TRBV18 to TRBJ1-1; TRBD1 matches at 9 bases. Per the germline V gene, CDR1 is KGHSH and CDR2 is LQKENI. With 1 base clipped from V and 4 bases from J, the junction kept 13 bases outside the gene matches. The CDR3 consists of 18 residues.

This clone occurred once. The chain has TRBV6-5 and TRBJ2-1; 9 nucleotides match TRBD2. V lost 6 bases and J lost 7; bases outside the gene matches: 10. CDR1 and CDR2 from the germline V gene are MNHEY and SVGAGI. This CDR3 is built from 15 residues. The DNA for the CDR3 is TGTGCCAGCAGCCCCAGAAGTAGCGGGAGAAATGAGCAGTTCTTC. Translated: CASSPRSSGRNEQFF.

V and J are TRBV6-1 and TRBJ2-7, with 10 bases that match TRBD1. V was pared by 6 bases and J by 9 bases, with 11 bases of the junction left unmatched. CDR3 size: 14 residues. Germline-derived CDR1 and CDR2 are MNHNS and SASEGT. CDR3 sequence: CASRDFRDRGTQYF. The DNA for the CDR3 is TGTGCCAGCAGGGATTTCCGGGACAGGGGAACGCAGTACTTC.

V usage is TRBV5-1 and J usage is TRBJ2-7, with D uncertain. In germline, CDR1 is SGHRS, CDR2 YFSETQ. V was clipped by 3 bases and J by 5 bases, with 21 bases between them. The CDR3 contains 16 residues. CDR3 sequence reads: CASSSSVLPSYDEQYF. As DNA, the CDR3 is TGCGCCAGCAGCTCGTCTGTCTTACCCTCCTACGACGAGCAGTACTTC.

J is TRBJ2-3 and V is TRBV4-1; D is perhaps TRBD1 (5 bases). V lost 3 bases to trimming and J lost 4 bases, with 8 bases between them. Germline loops: CDR1 MGHRA, CDR2 YSYEKL. The CDR3 length is 13 residues. The CDR3 nucleotides read TGCGCCAGCAGCCACCCGACAGCAGATACGCAGTATTTT. Amino acid sequence: CASSHPTADTQYF.

The chain combines TRBV30 with TRBJ2-3; D perhaps matches TRBD1 (7 bases). Trimming took 2 bases from V and 2 from J, leaving 14 bases between them. This CDR3 is built from 15 residues. Germline assignment: CDR1 GTSNPN and CDR2 SVGIG (reference sequence). CDR3 in amino acids: CAWSPGGPSTDTQYF. CDR3 nucleotide sequence: TGTGCCTGGAGTCCAGGGGGGCCTTCCACAGATACGCAGTATTTT.

The chain employs TRBV6-4 and TRBJ2-3, with D maybe TRBD1 (5 bases). This CDR3 spans 14 amino acids. CDR1 and CDR2 (germline): MRHNA, SNTAGT. The V and J ends lost 6 bases and 2 bases respectively, with 12 bases between them. CDR3 coding DNA: TGTGCCAGCAGCCGCGACAGAAACACAGATACGCAGTATTTT. It translates to CASSRDRNTDTQYF.

The rearrangement links TRBV28 to TRBJ2-1; 9 bases agree with TRBD2. Trimming at V came to 10 bases and at J to 4 bases, leaving 8 bases not matched to a gene. Per germline, CDR1 MDHEN and CDR2 SYDVKM. This CDR3 has 14 amino acids. In nucleotides, the CDR3 is TGTGCCATCACTCCTAGCGGGAAATACAATGAGCAGTTCTTC. It is translated as CAITPSGKYNEQFF.

This chain joins TRBV6-5 and TRBJ2-3, with TRBD2 as a possible D gene (5 bases). Between the trimmed V and J ends, which lost 5 bases and 3 bases, there was a span of 15 bases. There are 15 residues in the CDR3. Germline lookup yields CDR1 MNHEY and CDR2 SVGAGI. The CDR3 loop is CASSLRGTTTDTQYF. CDR3 DNA: TGTGCCAGCAGTCTTCGGGGAACGACGACAGATACGCAGTATTTT.

The CDR3 is CASSGGGGLSTDTQYF. As DNA, the CDR3 is TGTGCCAGTAGTGGGGGCGGGGGCCTCAGCACAGATACGCAGTATTTT. V and J are TRBV19 and TRBJ2-3; tentative D call: TRBD2 (7 bases). Germline lookup yields CDR1 LNHDA and CDR2 SQIVND (reference sequence). CDR3 size: 16 residues. The V and J ends lost 5 bases and 0 bases respectively, with 15 bases between them.

The V and J genes are TRBV5-1 and TRBJ1-4; no firm D call. This CDR3 region has 14 residues. Germline V lookup: CDR1 SGHRS, CDR2 YFSETQ. Trimming cost V 0 bases and J 8 bases, with 11 bases left between them. The CDR3 DNA reads as TGCGCCAGCAGCTTGGGACACCCTCGGGAAAAACTGTTTTTT. This sequence encodes CASSLGHPREKLFF.

The chain recombines TRBV7-6 with TRBJ2-1, with TRBD2 matching 7 bases. Trimming took 3 bases from V and 3 from J; bases not matched to a gene: 14. The CDR3 is 18 residues long. The germline gives CDR1 SGHVS, CDR2 FNYEAQ. CDR3 region: CASSFYRRGTNFYNEQFF. CDR3 nucleotide sequence: TGTGCCAGCAGCTTTTACCGCCGCGGGACTAATTTCTACAATGAGCAGTTCTTC. Looking up the rest from reference TRBV7-6 and TRBJ2-1 gives the full variable domain: GAGVSQSPRYKVTKRGQDVALRCDPISGHVSLYWYRQALGQGPEFLTYFNYEAQQDKSGLPNDRFSAERPEGSISTLTIQRTEQRDSAMYRCASSFYRRGTNFYNEQFFGPGTRLTVL.

This chain joins TRBV27 and TRBJ1-4, with 9 positions matching TRBD1. The CDR3 is made up of 15 amino acids. Looked up from germline, CDR1 is MNHEY and CDR2 is SMNVEV (reference sequence). With 5 bases clipped from V and 2 bases from J, the junction kept 3 bases outside the gene matches. DNA for the CDR3: TGTGCCAGCAGTCCCGGACAGGGGACTAATGAAAAACTGTTTTTT. This translates into CASSPGQGTNEKLFF.

The V gene is TRBV11-3, the J gene TRBJ2-3; 9 bases fit TRBD1. CDR1 is SGHNT, CDR2 YENEEA, per germline. V dropped 4 bases and J dropped 3; count of bases not matched to a gene: 2. This CDR3 is built from 14 residues. Written as DNA, the CDR3 is TGTGCCAGCAGCTGGGGGACAGGGACAGATACGCAGTATTTT. Translating it yields CASSWGTGTDTQYF.

The CDR3 DNA is TGTGCCAGCAGCTTCTCGGCCTTGGGAGAGTCGGCCACTGAAGCTTTCTTT. Protein sequence: CASSFSALGESATEAFF. This rearrangement joins TRBV7-6 to TRBJ1-1, with unresolved D. CDR1 is SGHVS and CDR2 is FNYEAQ in the germline V gene. V gave up 3 bases and J gave up 4 bases, with 21 bases separating them. This CDR3 is built from 17 residues.

The V and J genes are TRBV7-2 and TRBJ1-1; the match to TRBD1 covers 10 bases. The ends lost 5 bases at V and 1 base at J; junction bases unmatched: 4. The CDR3 totals 15 residues. Germline values: CDR1 SGHTA, CDR2 FQGNSA. The CDR3 loop reads CASSPGDRGNTEAFF. The DNA for the CDR3 is TGTGCCAGCAGCCCCGGGGACAGGGGGAACACTGAAGCTTTCTTT.

The DNA of the CDR3 is TGCGCCAGCAGCTCCGGACAGGGGGCCACTGAAGCTTTCTTT. Residues: CASSSGQGATEAFF. The rearrangement uses TRBV5-1 and TRBJ1-1; 11 nucleotides line up with TRBD1. CDR3 length: 14 residues. J was trimmed by 4 bases and V by 3 bases; bases with no gene match: 2. Germline-derived CDR1 and CDR2 are SGHRS and YFSETQ.

This chain uses TRBV5-1 with TRBJ2-7, with 7 bases fitting TRBD2. Germline CDR1 and CDR2: SGHRS and YFSETQ. There are 16 residues in the CDR3. V lost 4 bases to trimming and J lost 6 bases; unmatched junction nucleotides: 16. Here the CDR3 reads CASSQEVGLERGEQYF. The DNA for the CDR3 is TGCGCCAGCAGCCAGGAGGTGGGGCTAGAGCGGGGCGAGCAGTACTTC.

The V and J genes are TRBV6-1 and TRBJ1-2; D may be TRBD1 (5 bases). V was cut by 1 base and J by 0 bases, with 15 bases left in between. Germline-derived CDR1 and CDR2 are MNHNS and SASEGT. The CDR3 length is 17 residues. As DNA, the CDR3 is TGTGCCAGCAGTGAAGGTTTAGGCGGCAGGGCTAACTATGGCTACACCTTC. This gives the protein CASSEGLGGRANYGYTF.

Here the CDR3 DNA reads TGTGCCAGCTCACCAAACACAGGGGGGACTGAAGCTTTCTTT. This gives the protein CASSPNTGGTEAFF. The gene calls are TRBV18 and TRBJ1-1, with 8 bases fitting TRBD1. From germline, CDR1 is KGHSH and CDR2 LQKENI. CDR3 length: 14 residues. J gave up 5 bases and V 2 bases, and 4 bases lay outside the gene matches.

The chain has TRBV23-1 and TRBJ2-6, with a weak D call TRBD1 (5 bases). TRBV23-1 is annotated as an ORF whose role is uncertain. The CDR3 extends over 17 amino acids. Trimming cost V 4 bases and J 1 base, with 14 bases left between them. CDR3 in DNA: TGCGCCAGCAGTCGTAAACAGGAAGTTTCTGGGGCCAACGTCCTGACTTTC. Translation gives CASSRKQEVSGANVLTF.

The chain couples TRBV29-1 to TRBJ2-3; tentative D call: TRBD2 (6 bases). The germline CDR1 and CDR2 sequences are SQVTM and ANQGSEA. The CDR3 runs 12 residues. Trimming took off 7 bases at V and 6 bases at J, with 14 bases between the two ends. CDR3 in amino acids: CSAEGTLDTQYF. The CDR3 DNA is TGCAGCGCCGAAGGGACTCTGGATACGCAGTATTTT.

Only one count was recorded for this clone. The chain recombines TRBV6-5 with TRBJ2-3, with no clear D. The CDR3 sequence is 16 residues long. Germline V gene data show CDR1 as MNHEY and CDR2 as SVGAGI. Trimming stripped 2 bases from V and 1 base from J, with 13 bases between. CDR3: CASSYGVHKGTDTQYF. The CDR3 nucleotides read TGTGCCAGCAGTTACGGAGTTCACAAAGGCACAGATACGCAGTATTTT.

This chain links TRBV11-2 with TRBJ1-1; tentatively, D is TRBD1 (5 bases). The ends were cut back, 1 base at V and 4 bases at J, with 16 bases in the middle. Germline V CDR1 and CDR2: SGHAT, FQNNGV. The CDR3 runs to 16 residues. CDR3 amino acids: CASSLVFSGSGTEAFF. Here the CDR3 DNA reads TGTGCCAGCAGCTTAGTATTTTCAGGGTCCGGCACTGAAGCTTTCTTT.

This chain uses TRBV6-5 with TRBJ2-7, with TRBD2 identical over 9 bases. The germline V gene encodes CDR1 MNHEY and CDR2 SVGAGI. This CDR3 is 15 amino acids long. J lost 2 bases, V lost 6 bases, and 8 bases had no gene match. The CDR3 here is CASRGVAGATYEQYV. The CDR3 nucleotides are TGTGCCAGCAGGGGCGTAGCGGGGGCAACCTACGAGCAGTACGTC.

There are a few counts of this clone. This rearrangement joins TRBV5-4 to TRBJ1-1; maybe TRBD1 (6 bases). Germline values: CDR1 SGHNT, CDR2 YYREEE (reference sequence). CDR3 length: 15 amino acids. The V end lost 0 bases, the J end lost 11 bases, and 20 bases lay between the germline ends. The CDR3 sequence: CASSLGDRDTPWAFF. The CDR3, as DNA: TGTGCCAGCAGCTTGGGGGACCGGGACACCCCCTGGGCTTTCTTT.

The chain recombines TRBV5-1 with TRBJ1-2; the D gene is possibly TRBD1 (5 bases). V gave up 4 bases and J gave up 5 bases, with 12 bases separating them. CDR1 is SGHRS and CDR2 is YFSETQ in the germline V gene. The CDR3 length is 13 residues. CDR3 nucleotides: TGCGCCAGCAGCAGTGGGGCGGATTATGGCTACACCTTC. Translation: CASSSGADYGYTF.

V is TRBV30 and J is TRBJ2-1; 8 nucleotides align to TRBD2. The CDR3 length is 14 residues. Germline CDR1 reads GTSNPN; CDR2 reads SVGIG (reference sequence). With 2 bases clipped from V and 4 bases from J, the junction kept 4 bases outside the gene matches. Here the CDR3 reads CAWSSGGKYNEQFF. Here the CDR3 DNA reads TGTGCCTGGAGTAGCGGGGGCAAATACAATGAGCAGTTCTTC.